A single sample gave rise to the 26 T cell receptor beta chains below, sequenced in a study of T cell repertoires in cytomegalovirus infection. From the reads, TCRdb called clonotypes with MiXCR, one entry per CDR3 protein. The profile shows roughly 630,000 distinct CDR3 sequences, approximately 25% of them singletons. Sequencing was carried out using CD8+ T cells from PBMCs. These receptors all stem from a human donor in good health (CMV status not recorded). Some clones in this sample may be carry-over from other donors' samples.

As concerns this clonotype: A junction end diverges from the germline sequence, so it may reflect a read error. This chain joins TRBV7-3 and TRBJ2-3; the match to TRBD1 covers 7 bases. Per germline, CDR1 SGHTA and CDR2 FQGTGA. The CDR3 extends over 15 amino acids. In DNA form, the CDR3 reads TGTGCCAGCAGCTCGCCCGGGACAGTCGGAGATATGCAGTATTTT. It translates to CASSSPGTVGDMQYF.

This rearrangement joins TRBV5-5 to TRBJ2-2, with TRBD1 matching over 7 bases. Germline trimming cut 1 base from V and 0 bases from J; bases unmatched to any gene: 9. CDR1 is SGHKS and CDR2 is YYEKEE in the germline V gene (reference sequence). The CDR3 contains 18 residues. As DNA, the CDR3 is TGTGCCAGCAGCTTGTTCCAGGGGGTGAGGCCGAACACCGGGGAGCTGTTTTTT. This codes for CASSLFQGVRPNTGELFF.

This clonotype came up a few times. The chain couples TRBV5-5 to TRBJ2-5; 10 nucleotides line up with TRBD1. Germline V gives CDR1 SGHKS, CDR2 YYEKEE (reference sequence). The CDR3 is made up of 16 amino acids. J gave up 5 bases and V 2 bases, and 9 bases lay outside the gene matches. CDR3 in amino acids: CASSFRDRGLGETQYF. DNA for the CDR3: TGTGCCAGCAGCTTCCGGGACAGGGGATTAGGGGAGACCCAGTACTTC.

Note on this clonotype: One end of the junction does not line up with germline, which may come from a read error. The V call is TRBV4-1, the J call TRBJ2-2; the D gene is possibly TRBD2 (5 bases). In germline, CDR1 is MGHRA, CDR2 YSYEKL. The length of the CDR3 is 13 residues. The DNA of the CDR3 is TGTGCCAGCAGCCAAGTGGAGGCCGGGGAGCTGTTTTTT. Amino acid sequence: CASSQVEAGELFF.

This rearrangement joins TRBV28 to TRBJ2-7; maybe TRBD1 (6 bases). The ends were cut back, 8 bases at V and 4 bases at J, with 18 bases in the middle. The CDR3 runs to 14 residues. CDR1 MDHEN and CDR2 SYDVKM come from the germline V gene. CDR3 region: CASPPAGAPYEQYF. CDR3 bases: TGTGCCAGCCCCCCGGCAGGGGCGCCTTACGAGCAGTACTTC.

This clonotype occurred a few times. The chain is built from TRBV2 and TRBJ2-7; D gene unclear. The V end was cut by 8 bases, the J end by 5 bases, with 19 bases between. The CDR3 sequence is 14 residues long. Looked up from germline, CDR1 is SNHLY and CDR2 is FYNNEI. The CDR3 is CASDEGRRRDEQYF. CDR3 nucleotide sequence: TGTGCCAGCGACGAAGGGCGGAGACGGGACGAGCAGTACTTC.

The V gene is TRBV19, the J gene TRBJ1-6; 7 positions agree with TRBD1. The trim removed 2 bases at V and 0 bases at J, leaving 7 bases unmatched. The CDR3 runs to 18 residues. Germline V gives CDR1 LNHDA, CDR2 SQIVND (reference sequence). As DNA, the CDR3 is TGTGCCAGTAGTATACTGGGACAGTCGAGCTCCTATAATTCACCCCTCCACTTT. This sequence encodes CASSILGQSSSYNSPLHF.

This clonotype came up many times. J is TRBJ2-6 and V is TRBV12-3 or TRBV12-4, with D perhaps matching TRBD1 or TRBD2 (5 bases each). V lost 8 bases and J 4 bases, leaving 15 bases between the germline ends. This CDR3 contains 15 residues. The CDR3 protein is CASGDGVSGANVLTF. As DNA, the CDR3 is TGTGCCAGCGGGGACGGGGTCTCCGGGGCCAACGTCCTGACTTTC.

This clonotype showed up many times. V usage is TRBV10-3 and J usage is TRBJ2-3; D gene uncertain. The V end was cut by 3 bases, the J end by 2 bases, with 15 bases between. Germline CDR1 reads ENHRY; CDR2 reads SYGVKD. There are 16 residues in the CDR3. Written as DNA, the CDR3 is TGTGCCATCAGTGATACCGCCAATCCAAACACAGATACGCAGTATTTT. This translates into CAISDTANPNTDTQYF.

The rearrangement links TRBV27 to TRBJ1-1; D might be TRBD1 (5 bases). V lost 10 bases to trimming and J lost 3 bases, with 15 bases between them. Germline V gene sequence: CDR1 MNHEY, CDR2 SMNVEV (reference sequence). The CDR3 sequence is 13 residues long. Here the CDR3 DNA reads TGTGCCACTGGGCCCCCAGGGTACACTGAAGCTTTCTTT. Amino acid sequence: CATGPPGYTEAFF.

Only a few counts were recorded for this clonotype. The chain employs TRBV7-6 and TRBJ1-6; no clear D. There are 14 residues in the CDR3. Germline values: CDR1 SGHVS, CDR2 FNYEAQ. The V and J ends lost 1 base and 10 bases respectively, with 11 bases between them. The CDR3 region has the DNA TGTGCCAGCAGCTTAGAACCGACCGGGTCACCCCTCCACTTT. It yields the protein CASSLEPTGSPLHF.

This clonotype was observed many times. In DNA form, the CDR3 reads TGTGCCAGTAGTATCCAGGGAGCCTACAATGAGCAGTTCTTC. It is translated as CASSIQGAYNEQFF. The chain joins TRBV19 to TRBJ2-1; D tentatively reads TRBD1 or TRBD2 (5 bases each). Trimming removed 3 bases from V and 2 bases from J, with 8 bases in between. The CDR3 runs 14 residues. Germline V gives CDR1 LNHDA, CDR2 SQIVND (reference sequence).

Many counts were recorded for this clonotype. V is TRBV7-9 and J is TRBJ2-7; D possibly matches TRBD1 or TRBD2 (5 bases each). Germline CDR1 is SEHNR and CDR2 is FQNEAQ (reference sequence). The CDR3 runs to 13 residues. V was shortened by 5 bases and J by 7 bases, with 15 bases between the two germline ends. Here the CDR3 reads CASSGRGLGEQYV. CDR3 DNA sequence: TGTGCCAGCAGCGGACGGGGCTTGGGGGAGCAGTACGTC.

The chain employs TRBV6-6 and TRBJ2-5, with a possible D match to TRBD2 (5 bases). Germline CDR1 and CDR2: MNHNY and SVGAGI (reference sequence). V shed 5 bases and J shed 2 bases, with 18 bases lying between them. The CDR3 has 16 residues. CDR3 in DNA: TGTGCCAGCAGTAATTTGCCGGGATTAGCTCAAGAGACCCAGTACTTC. Amino acid sequence: CASSNLPGLAQETQYF.

The gene calls are TRBV19 and TRBJ1-1, with D hard to call. Germline-derived CDR1 and CDR2 are LNHDA and SQIVND (reference sequence). CDR3 length equals 14 residues. V lost 6 bases, J lost 1 base, and 12 bases lay in between. DNA for the CDR3: TGTGCCAGTAGGCTTATAGAATCGAACACTGAAGCTTTCTTT. Its protein product is CASRLIESNTEAFF.

The rearrangement links TRBV10-3 to TRBJ2-1; a weak D match, TRBD1 (5 bases). This CDR3 region has 18 residues. Trimming removed 3 bases from V and 1 base from J, with 19 bases in between. Germline V lookup: CDR1 ENHRY, CDR2 SYGVKD. The CDR3, as DNA: TGTGCCATCAGTGACCTCCTTCAACAGGTCAAGTCCTACAATGAGCAGTTCTTC. Translated: CAISDLLQQVKSYNEQFF.

The chain carries TRBV4-2 and TRBJ2-7; no clear D. The ends were cut back, 0 bases at V and 2 bases at J, with 8 bases in the middle. The CDR3 loop spans 14 amino acids. CDR1 and CDR2 (germline): LGHNA, YNFKEQ. CDR3 sequence reads: CASSQEATAYEQYF. CDR3 nucleotide sequence: TGTGCCAGCAGCCAAGAAGCCACAGCCTACGAGCAGTACTTC.

This clonotype was found many times. The CDR3 nucleotides are TGTGCCAGCATGGATCAGGGGGCATTTGAGCAGTACGTC. Its translation: CASMDQGAFEQYV. The chain links TRBV28 to TRBJ2-7, with TRBD1 identical over 8 bases. After removal of 7 bases from V and 7 bases from J, the junction contained 9 bases not matched to a gene. Per germline, CDR1 MDHEN and CDR2 SYDVKM. This CDR3 is 13 amino acids long.

The gene calls are TRBV6-2 or TRBV6-3 and TRBJ1-1, with 7 bases matching TRBD1. The CDR3 spans 16 residues. Germline lookup yields CDR1 MNHEY and CDR2 SVGEGT. V lost 0 bases and J lost 5; bases outside the gene matches: 9. In DNA, the CDR3 is TGTGCCAGCAGTTACTCGGGACAGAAGGTCGGTACTGAAGCTTTCTTT. This gives the protein CASSYSGQKVGTEAFF.

This chain links TRBV29-1 with TRBJ2-1; D tentatively reads TRBD1 or TRBD2 (5 bases each). Germline-derived CDR1 and CDR2 are SQVTM and ANQGSEA. This CDR3 is built from 13 residues. V dropped 4 bases and J dropped 6 bases, with 13 bases sitting between them. Written as DNA, the CDR3 is TGCAGCGTTGTACTCACAGGAGGCAATGAGCAGTTCTTC. Residues: CSVVLTGGNEQFF.

This clonotype was recorded a few times. The genes are TRBV15 and TRBJ2-3; TRBD2 matches at 8 bases. The CDR3 consists of 16 residues. The J segment lost 0 bases and the V segment lost 5 bases, leaving 7 bases of the junction unmatched. The germline V gene encodes CDR1 LNHNV and CDR2 YYDKDF (reference sequence). CDR3 loop: CATSLGLADSTDTQYF. The DNA for the CDR3 is TGTGCCACCAGCCTCGGACTAGCAGATAGCACAGATACGCAGTATTTT. The variable domain in full, completed from reference TRBV15 and TRBJ2-3, reads DAMVIQNPRYQVTQFGKPVTLSCSQTLNHNVMYWYQQKSSQAPKLLFHYYDKDFNNEADTPDNFQSRRPNTSFCFLDIRSPGLGDTAMYLCATSLGLADSTDTQYFGPGTRLTVL.

The chain combines TRBV6-6 with TRBJ2-7; possibly TRBD2 for D (5 bases). With 0 bases removed from V and 4 bases from J, the gap between germline ends came to 19 bases. Germline lookup yields CDR1 MNHNY and CDR2 SVGAGI (reference sequence). This CDR3 contains 17 residues. The CDR3 DNA reads TGTGCCAGCAGTTACTCGTCCTTGCTGGCGGGTACTTACGAGCAGTACTTC. It is translated as CASSYSSLLAGTYEQYF.

There are a few counts of this clonotype. J is TRBJ2-5 and V is TRBV7-9; 8 positions match TRBD1. CDR1 and CDR2 from the germline V gene are SEHNR and FQNEAQ (reference sequence). V lost 2 bases to trimming and J lost 1 base; unmatched junction nucleotides: 3. This CDR3 region has 15 residues. The chain's CDR3 is CASSLIGQGQETQYF. For the CDR3, the DNA is TGTGCCAGCAGCTTAATAGGACAGGGCCAAGAGACCCAGTACTTC.

This clonotype has just one count. This chain links TRBV29-1 with TRBJ1-4; 7 nucleotides agree with TRBD1. The CDR3 loop spans 12 amino acids. V was clipped by 5 bases and J by 6 bases; unmatched bases: 3. Germline lookup yields CDR1 SQVTM and CDR2 ANQGSEA. Here the CDR3 DNA reads TGCAGCGTTCAGCAGGGGGATGAAAAACTGTTTTTT. Its protein is CSVQQGDEKLFF.

Comments on this clonotype: Just one base apart from a much larger clone, this may be a read error. The chain links TRBV28 to TRBJ2-7; 10 bases map to TRBD2. This CDR3 is built from 14 residues. Germline loops: CDR1 MDHEN, CDR2 SYDVKM. The CDR3 DNA reads as TGTGTCAGCAAGCCAGCGGGGGGGCCCTACGAGCAGTACGTC. This codes for CVSKPAGGPYEQYV.

This clonotype has just a few counts. The chain couples TRBV20-1 to TRBJ1-1; D gene ambiguous. Germline CDR1 and CDR2: DFQATT and SNEGSKA (reference sequence). V lost 2 bases to trimming and J lost 1 base, with 5 bases between them. This CDR3 has 12 residues. The CDR3 region is CSARSENTEAFF. The CDR3 DNA reads as TGCAGTGCTAGAAGTGAGAACACTGAAGCTTTCTTT.